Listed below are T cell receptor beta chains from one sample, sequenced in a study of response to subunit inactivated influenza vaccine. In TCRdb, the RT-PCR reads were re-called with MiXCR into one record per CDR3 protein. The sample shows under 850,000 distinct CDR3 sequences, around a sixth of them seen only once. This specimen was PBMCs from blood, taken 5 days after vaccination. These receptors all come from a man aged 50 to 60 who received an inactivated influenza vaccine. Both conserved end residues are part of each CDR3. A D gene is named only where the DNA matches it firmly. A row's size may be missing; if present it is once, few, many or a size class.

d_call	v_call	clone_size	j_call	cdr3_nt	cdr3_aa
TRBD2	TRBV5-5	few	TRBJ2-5	TGTGCCAGCAGCTCCCTGGTGGGAGCGGGAAAGGAAGAGACCCAGTACTTC	CASSSLVGAGKEETQYF
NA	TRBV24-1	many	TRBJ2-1	TGTGCCACCAGTGACATTAGCGGTCCGGTTGCGTGCCCCTACAATGAGCAGTTCTTC	CATSDISGPVACPYNEQFF
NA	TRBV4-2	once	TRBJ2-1	TGTGCCAGCAGCCAAGATTGGGCCGTCCGGGGGGCCATCTACAATGAGCAGTTCTTC	CASSQDWAVRGAIYNEQFF
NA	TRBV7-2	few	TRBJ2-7	TGTGCCAGCAGCTCTCTCGGGGGCTCCTACGAGCAGTACTTC	CASSSLGGSYEQYF
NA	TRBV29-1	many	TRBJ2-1	TGCAGCGTTGAAGATCGGACGGAGCGATTCGGAGAGCAGTTCTTC	CSVEDRTERFGEQFF
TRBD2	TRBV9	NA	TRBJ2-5	TGTGCCAGCAGCGTAGGGGTAGCGGGGAAAGAGACCCAGTACTTC	CASSVGVAGKETQYF
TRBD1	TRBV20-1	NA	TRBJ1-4	TGCAGTGCGGACAGGGGAGTCGAAAAACTGTTTTTT	CSADRGVEKLFF
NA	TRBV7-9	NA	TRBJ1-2	TGTGCCAGCAGCTTCACCGGGATTGGCTACACCTTC	CASSFTGIGYTF
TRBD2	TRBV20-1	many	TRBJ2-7	TGCAGTGCTAGTCCCTGGGCTAGCGGGAACTACGAGCAGTACTTC	CSASPWASGNYEQYF
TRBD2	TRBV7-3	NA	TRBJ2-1	TGTGCCAGCAGCTTAAAGGGGACTAGCGTAAATGAGCAGTTCTTC	CASSLKGTSVNEQFF
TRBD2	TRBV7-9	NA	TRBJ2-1	TGTGCCAGCAGCTTAATCGGGACTAGTGTTAACAATGAGCAGTTCTTC	CASSLIGTSVNNEQFF
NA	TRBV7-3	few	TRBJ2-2	TGTGCCAGCAGCTTAAATCCCTACCCCACCGGGGAGCTGTTTTTT	CASSLNPYPTGELFF
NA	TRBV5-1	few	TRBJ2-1	TGCGCCAGCAGCTTGCAAGCGGGCACCTACAATGAGCAGTTCTTC	CASSLQAGTYNEQFF